The following is a T cell receptor beta chain sequence with its context. Its antigen is not known. These data originate in a study of cytomegalovirus exposure and HLA in healthy donors. CDR3 size: 17 residues. V was cut by 3 bases and J by 5 bases, with 19 bases left in between. Per the germline V gene, CDR1 is SEHNR and CDR2 is FQNEAQ (reference sequence). Overall study findings and caveats: Immune exposure information available was restricted to CMV serostatus.

The primer mix had 60 Vbeta and 13 Jbeta primers. Sequenced by immunoSEQ multiplex PCR; TCRdb stores in-frame clones only, minus some. This sample carries 130,000 or so clones, with 2% going to the ten biggest clones. The material sequenced was PBMCs. The chain employs TRBV7-9 and TRBJ2-2; D not certain. The sequence derives from a woman aged 55 to 70 in good health and CMV-seronegative. The CDR3 nucleotides are TGTGCCAGCAGCTTTTTTAGTATCGACTTCCAAACCGGGGAGCTGTTTTTT. It codes for CASSFFSIDFQTGELFF.